The clone carrying this TCR beta chain appeared many times. This beta chain turned up in a library designed for alpha chains; as an off-target read, its abundance says little. The data originate from a study of spatial heterogeneity in lung cancer. Study-wide context: Each time, sequencing found more beta-chain sequences than alpha-chain sequences. Across the raw uncorrected reads, a unique TCR and UMI combination was observed, on average, more than ten times.

Time point of the sample: sample taken at primary tumor resection. Unsorted samples of tumor, nontumor lung or frozen PBMC had their whole RNA sequenced. Donation came from around 72 patients with untreated early-stage non-small cell lung cancer. A distinct unique molecular identifier was carried by each TCR cDNA molecule. TCRdb itself ran the 5' RACE reads through MiXCR, one entry per CDR3 protein. The sample records approximately 13,000 distinct CDR3 sequences, 5% to 6% being singletons. Trimming took off 6 bases at V and 8 bases at J, with 13 bases between the two ends. The CDR3 spans 12 residues. This chain connects TRBV12-3 or TRBV12-4 to TRBJ1-2; no firm D call. The starting material was lung tumor tissue, obtained at surgery. The TCR comes from a human donor with early-stage non-small cell lung cancer. CDR3 sequence (DNA): TGTGCCAGCAGGGCTAGGAGTTCGGGCTACACCTTC. Its translation is CASRARSSGYTF.